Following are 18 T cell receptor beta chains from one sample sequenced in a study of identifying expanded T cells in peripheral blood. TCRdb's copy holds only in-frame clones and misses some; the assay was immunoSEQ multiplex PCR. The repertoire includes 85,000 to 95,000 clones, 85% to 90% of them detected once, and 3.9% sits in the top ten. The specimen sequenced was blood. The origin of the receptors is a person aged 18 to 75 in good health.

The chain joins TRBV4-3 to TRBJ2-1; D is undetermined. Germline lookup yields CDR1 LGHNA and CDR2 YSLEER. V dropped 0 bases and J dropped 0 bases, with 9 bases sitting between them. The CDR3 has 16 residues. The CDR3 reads CASSQDYVSSYNEQFF. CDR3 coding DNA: TGCGCCAGCAGCCAAGATTATGTGAGCTCCTACAATGAGCAGTTCTTC.

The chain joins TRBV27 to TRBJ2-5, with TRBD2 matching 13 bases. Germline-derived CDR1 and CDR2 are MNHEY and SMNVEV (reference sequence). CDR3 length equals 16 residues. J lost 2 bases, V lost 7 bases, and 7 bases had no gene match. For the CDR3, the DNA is TGTGCCAGCAAAAAGAGGGGACTAGCGGGACAAGAGACCCAGTACTTC. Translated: CASKKRGLAGQETQYF.

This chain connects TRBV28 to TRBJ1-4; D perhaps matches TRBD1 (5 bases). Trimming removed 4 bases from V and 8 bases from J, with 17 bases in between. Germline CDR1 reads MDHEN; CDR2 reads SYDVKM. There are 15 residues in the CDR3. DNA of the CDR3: TGTGCCAGCAGTTCCCTCTCCGGACATACCGAAAAACTGTTTTTT. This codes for CASSSLSGHTEKLFF.

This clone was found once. The CDR3, as DNA: TGTGCCAGCACCGCCGCTCTGGCCACAGATACGCAGTATTTT. Translating it yields CASTAALATDTQYF. The chain has TRBV6-1 and TRBJ2-3, with D hard to call. The V gene lost 7 bases and the J gene lost 2 bases, with 13 bases spanning the gap. Germline values: CDR1 MNHNS, CDR2 SASEGT. The length of the CDR3 is 14 residues.

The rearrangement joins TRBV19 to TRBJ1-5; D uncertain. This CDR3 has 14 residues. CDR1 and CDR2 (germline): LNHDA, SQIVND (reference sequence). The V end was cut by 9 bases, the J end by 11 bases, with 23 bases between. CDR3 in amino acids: CASHNSWGLVAQHF. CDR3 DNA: TGTGCCAGCCACAATTCCTGGGGTTTGGTGGCCCAGCATTTT.

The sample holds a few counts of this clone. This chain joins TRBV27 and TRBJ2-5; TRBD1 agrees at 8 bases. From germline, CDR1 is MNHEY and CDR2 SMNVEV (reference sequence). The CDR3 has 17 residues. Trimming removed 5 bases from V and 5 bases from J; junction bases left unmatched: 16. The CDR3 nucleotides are TGTGCCAGCAGTCCTATCGTATTGGACAGGGCCGGCGAGACCCAGTACTTC. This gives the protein CASSPIVLDRAGETQYF.

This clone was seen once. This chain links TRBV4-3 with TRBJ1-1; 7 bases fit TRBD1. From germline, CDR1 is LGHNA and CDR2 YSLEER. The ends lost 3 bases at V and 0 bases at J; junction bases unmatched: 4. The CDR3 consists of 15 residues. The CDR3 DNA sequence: TGCGCCAGCAGCCAGGAGGGACAGATGAACACTGAAGCTTTCTTT. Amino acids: CASSQEGQMNTEAFF.

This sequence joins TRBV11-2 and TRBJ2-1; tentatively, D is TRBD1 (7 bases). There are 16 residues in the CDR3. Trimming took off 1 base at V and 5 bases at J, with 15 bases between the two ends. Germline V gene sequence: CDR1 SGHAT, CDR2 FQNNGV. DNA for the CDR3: TGTGCCAGCAGCTTAGTTGCAGGGGGGATAAACAATGAGCAGTTCTTC. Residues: CASSLVAGGINNEQFF.

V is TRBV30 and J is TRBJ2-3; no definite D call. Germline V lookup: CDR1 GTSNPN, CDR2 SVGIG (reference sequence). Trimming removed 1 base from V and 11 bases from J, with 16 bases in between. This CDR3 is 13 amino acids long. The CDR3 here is CAWSGRSDGRQYF. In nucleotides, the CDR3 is TGTGCCTGGAGTGGCCGGAGTGACGGAAGGCAGTATTTT.

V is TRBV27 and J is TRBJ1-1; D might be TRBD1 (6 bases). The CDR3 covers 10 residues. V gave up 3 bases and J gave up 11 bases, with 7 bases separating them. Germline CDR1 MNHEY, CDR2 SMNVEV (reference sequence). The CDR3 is CASSFQGAFF. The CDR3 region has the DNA TGTGCCAGCAGTTTCCAGGGGGCTTTCTTT.

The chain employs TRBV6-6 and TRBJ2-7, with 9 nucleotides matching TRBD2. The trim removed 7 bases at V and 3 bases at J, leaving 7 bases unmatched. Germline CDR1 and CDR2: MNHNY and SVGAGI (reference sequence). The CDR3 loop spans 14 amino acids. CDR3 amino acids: CASTRAGGRYEQYF. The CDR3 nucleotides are TGTGCCAGCACCCGAGCGGGAGGACGCTACGAGCAGTACTTC.

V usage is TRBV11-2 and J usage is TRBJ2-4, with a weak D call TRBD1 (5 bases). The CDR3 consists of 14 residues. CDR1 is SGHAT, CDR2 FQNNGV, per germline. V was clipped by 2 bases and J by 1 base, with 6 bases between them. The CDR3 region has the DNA TGTGCCAGCAGCTTATCAGGGGCCAAAAACATTCAGTACTTC. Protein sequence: CASSLSGAKNIQYF.

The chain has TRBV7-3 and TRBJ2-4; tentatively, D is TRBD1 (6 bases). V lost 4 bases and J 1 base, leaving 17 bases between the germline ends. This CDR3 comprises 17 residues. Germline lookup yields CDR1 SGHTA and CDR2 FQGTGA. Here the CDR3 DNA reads TGTGCCAGCAGCTGCGGGTATGAGGGGGAGGCCAAAAACATTCAGTACTTC. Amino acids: CASSCGYEGEAKNIQYF.

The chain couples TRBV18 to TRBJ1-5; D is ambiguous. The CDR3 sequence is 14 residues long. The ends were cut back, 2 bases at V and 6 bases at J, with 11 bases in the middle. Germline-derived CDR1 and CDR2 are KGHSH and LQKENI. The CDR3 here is CASSPNGWTQPQHF. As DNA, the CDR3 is TGTGCCAGCTCACCAAACGGGTGGACTCAGCCCCAGCATTTT.

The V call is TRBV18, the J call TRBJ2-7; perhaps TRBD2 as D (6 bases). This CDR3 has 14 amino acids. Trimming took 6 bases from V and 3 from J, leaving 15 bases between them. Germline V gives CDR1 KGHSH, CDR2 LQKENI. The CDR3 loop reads CASSNAGLGYEQYF. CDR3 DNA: TGTGCCAGCTCGAATGCGGGGTTGGGCTACGAGCAGTACTTC.

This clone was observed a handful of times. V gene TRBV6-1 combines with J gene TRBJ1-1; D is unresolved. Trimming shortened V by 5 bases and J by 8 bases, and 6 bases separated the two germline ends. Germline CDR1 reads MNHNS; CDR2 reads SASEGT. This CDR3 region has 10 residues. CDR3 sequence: CASSYEEAFF. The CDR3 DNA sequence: TGTGCCAGCAGTTACGAGGAAGCTTTCTTT.

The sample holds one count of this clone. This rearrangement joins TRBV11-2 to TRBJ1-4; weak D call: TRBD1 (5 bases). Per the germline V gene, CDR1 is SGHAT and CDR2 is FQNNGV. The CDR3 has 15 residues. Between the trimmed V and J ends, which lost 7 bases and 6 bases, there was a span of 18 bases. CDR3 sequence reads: CASTSSGNGDEKLFF. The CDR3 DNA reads TGTGCCAGCACCTCTTCAGGGAATGGGGATGAAAAACTGTTTTTT.

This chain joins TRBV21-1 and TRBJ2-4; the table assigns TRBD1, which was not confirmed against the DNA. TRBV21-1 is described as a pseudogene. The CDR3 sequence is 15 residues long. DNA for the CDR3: TGTGCCAGCAGCGTTTCAGGGGGAGCAAAAAACATTCAGTACTTC. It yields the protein CASSVSGGAKNIQYF.